This T cell receptor beta chain was found in a study of sequential checkpoint blockade in melanoma (dated by TCRdb to about 2019). Study-wide context: Patients were randomized 1:1 to first-line nivolumab followed by ipilimumab (arm A) or ipilimumab followed by nivolumab (arm B). Maintenance nivolumab came after both trial sequences. Results and caveats for the whole study, not just this receptor: Larger, independent patient cohorts are needed to validate the response-prediction model that combines TCR metrics and mutation burden.

For this clone: Its antigen remains undetermined. Base qualities are not at hand, and no much larger clone is one base apart.

TCRbeta CDR3 regions were immunosequenced from genomic DNA with the immunoSEQ Assay. Before high-throughput sequencing, genomic DNA was amplified using bias-controlled multiplex PCR. The authors' pipeline ran thus. To quantify the absolute abundance of each unique TCRbeta CDR3 region, the sequences were collapsed and filtered. Clonality, defined as 1 minus Pielou's evenness, was calculated using productive rearrangements only. Clones with significantly greater frequencies in on-treatment versus baseline samples were identified using a previously published method. TCRdb retrieved this table from immuneACCESS and kept in-frame rearrangements only. Not all clones are present; in checked studies, unresolved V genes account for under half, and no reason is known for the remainder. V and J calls and clone size follow that table, whereas D and trimming were derived from the DNA. The sample includes about 26,000 clones, with about 77% observed a single time. The ten most abundant clones make up about a fifth of the sample.

Taken with the paper, the label for treatment or condition translates to: randomized to nivolumab then ipilimumab (arm A) or the reverse (arm B). Prior DNA-damaging chemotherapy had not been received by any trial patient. Thawed PBMCs were sorted on a FACS Aria II flow cytometer to isolate live CD3+CD8+ cells negative for CD19 and CD56. Samples were obtained from patients with melanoma enrolled in CheckMate 064, a randomized, open-label phase II trial of sequential checkpoint blockade. Peripheral blood mononuclear cells were collected by leukapheresis, purified using Ficoll-Paque, and frozen in human serum containing about 10% DMSO. Immediately after sorting, the purity of sorted blood CD3+CD8+ cells was verified to be >95%, after which DNA was extracted. The V end loses 7 bases and the J end loses 2 bases, and a stretch of 7 bases separates them. The germline V gene (reference sequence) specifies MNHNY as CDR1 and SVGAGI as CDR2. The CDR3 covers 12 residues, taking in both the cysteine and the phenylalanine. Just CDR3 DNA is preserved here, 36 bases in frame from base 1.

The sequence came from a human donor with melanoma. Specimen: CD8+ T cells sorted from blood (inferred from file names), collected from a patient given nivolumab and ipilimumab in sequence. Recombination connected TRBV6-6 to TRBJ2-3; no D gene is confidently identified. The CDR3 has the sequence CASMSVTDTQYF. The base sequence is TGTGCCAGCATGAGCGTCACAGATACGCAGTATTTT.